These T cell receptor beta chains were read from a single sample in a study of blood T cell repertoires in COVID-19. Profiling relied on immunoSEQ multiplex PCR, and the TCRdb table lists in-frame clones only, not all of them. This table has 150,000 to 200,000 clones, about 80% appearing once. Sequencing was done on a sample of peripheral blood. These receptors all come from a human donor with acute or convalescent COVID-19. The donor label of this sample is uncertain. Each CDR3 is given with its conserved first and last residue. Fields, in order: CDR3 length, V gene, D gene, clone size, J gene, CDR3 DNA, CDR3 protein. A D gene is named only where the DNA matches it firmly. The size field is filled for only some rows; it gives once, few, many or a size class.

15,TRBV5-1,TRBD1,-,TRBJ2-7,TGCGCCAGCAGCTCGGAAGGACAGGGGGCTCGGGAGCAGTACTTC,CASSSEGQGAREQYF
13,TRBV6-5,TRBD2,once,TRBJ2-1,TGTGCCACAGAGGGACTAGCCGACAATGAGCAGTTCTTC,CATEGLADNEQFF
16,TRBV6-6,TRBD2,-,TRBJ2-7,TGTGCCAGCAGTTACGGACCAAACAGCGGGAGCGGCGAGCAGTACTTC,CASSYGPNSGSGEQYF
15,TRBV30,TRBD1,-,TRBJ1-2,TGTGCCTGGACCTCCCCCGACAGGGGGTTTTATGGCTACACCTTC,CAWTSPDRGFYGYTF
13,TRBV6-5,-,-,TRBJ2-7,TGTGCCAGCGCTCAGGGAATCTCCTACGAGCAGTACTTC,CASAQGISYEQYF
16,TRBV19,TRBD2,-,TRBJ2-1,TGTGCCAGTAGTATAGGGGCGGGGGGATTCTACAATGAGCAGTTCTTC,CASSIGAGGFYNEQFF
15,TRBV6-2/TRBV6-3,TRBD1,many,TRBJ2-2,TGTGCCAGCAGTTACCGGGACAGTCGTACCGGGGAGCTGTTTTTT,CASSYRDSRTGELFF
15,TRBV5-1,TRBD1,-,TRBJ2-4,TGCGCCAGCAGCTTGGGGGAACAGGGGTCGGACATTCAGTACTTC,CASSLGEQGSDIQYF
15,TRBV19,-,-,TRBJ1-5,TGTGCCAGTATGGTACGGGTGAATAGCAATCAGCCCCAGCATTTT,CASMVRVNSNQPQHF
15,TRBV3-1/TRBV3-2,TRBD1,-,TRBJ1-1,TGTGCCAGCAGCCAGGGACAGATTTTAAGTACTGAAGCTTTCTTT,CASSQGQILSTEAFF
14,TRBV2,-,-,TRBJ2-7,TGTGCCAGCAGTGAAATAGAATTGAGGTACGAGCAGTACTTC,CASSEIELRYEQYF
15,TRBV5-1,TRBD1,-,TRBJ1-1,TGCGCCAGCAGCGGAAGGACAGGGGCGAACACTGATGCTTTCTTT,CASSGRTGANTDAFF
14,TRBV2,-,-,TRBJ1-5,TGTGCCAGCAGTGAAACGACTCTCAATCAGCCCCAGCATTTT,CASSETTLNQPQHF
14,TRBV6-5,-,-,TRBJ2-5,TGTGCCAGCACCGGGGGGCCGGGGCAAGAGACCCAGTACTTC,CASTGGPGQETQYF
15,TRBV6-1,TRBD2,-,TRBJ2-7,TGTGCCAGCAGTGAGGGACTAGCGGGAGTGAGGGAGCAGTACTTC,CASSEGLAGVREQYF
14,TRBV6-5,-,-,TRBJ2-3,TGTGCCAGCAGCCCCCCCGGGTCTATCTACACGCAGTATTTT,CASSPPGSIYTQYF
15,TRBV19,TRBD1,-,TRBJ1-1,TGTGCCAGTAGGCCCGACAGGGGGCAAAACACTGAAGCTTTCTTT,CASRPDRGQNTEAFF
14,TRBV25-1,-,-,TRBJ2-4,TGTGCCAGTCAGGGGGCCGGGGGGAAAAACATTCAGTACTTC,CASQGAGGKNIQYF
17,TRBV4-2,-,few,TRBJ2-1,TGTGCCAGCAGCCTCCCTCCCCGGGACACTGCCTACAATGAGCAGTTCTTC,CASSLPPRDTAYNEQFF
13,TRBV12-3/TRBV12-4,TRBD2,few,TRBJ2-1,TGTGCCAGCGTCTTAGCGGGAGGGAATGAGCAGTTCTTC,CASVLAGGNEQFF
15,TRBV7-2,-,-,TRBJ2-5,TGTGCCAGCAGCTTAGAGGGAGCGAACCAAGAGACCCAGTACTTC,CASSLEGANQETQYF
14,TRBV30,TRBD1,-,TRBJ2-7,TGTGCCTGGAGTGTATCGGACAGGGGGAGGGAGCAGTACTTC,CAWSVSDRGREQYF
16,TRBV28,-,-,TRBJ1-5,TGTGCCAGCAGTAAACAGGGTTTGTATAGCAATCAGCCCCAGCATTTT,CASSKQGLYSNQPQHF
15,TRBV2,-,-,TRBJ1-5,TGTGCCAGCAACCGGGACATGACTTCTAATCAGCCCCAGCATTTT,CASNRDMTSNQPQHF
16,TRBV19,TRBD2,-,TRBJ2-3,TGTGCCAGTAGTATTAGTGGCGGGGGGCTCACAGATACGCAGTATTTT,CASSISGGGLTDTQYF
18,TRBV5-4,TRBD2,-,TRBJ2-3,TGTGCCAGCAGCTCAGGACTAGCGGGGAGGCACCCGGCAGATACGCAGTATTTT,CASSSGLAGRHPADTQYF
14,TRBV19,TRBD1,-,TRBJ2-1,TGTGCCAGTAGTGCGCGACAGGGGCCGGCTGAGCAGTTCTTC,CASSARQGPAEQFF
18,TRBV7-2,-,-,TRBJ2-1,TGTGCCAGCAGCTTTCCTTCCCGGGGCGGGGTGTCCTACAATGAGCAGTTCTTC,CASSFPSRGGVSYNEQFF
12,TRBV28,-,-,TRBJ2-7,TGTGCCAGCAGTACACAGAACTACGAGCAGTACTTC,CASSTQNYEQYF
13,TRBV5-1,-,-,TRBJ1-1,TGCGCCAGCAGCCTACAGGGCAACACTGAAGCTTTCTTT,CASSLQGNTEAFF
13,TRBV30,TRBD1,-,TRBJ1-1,TGTGCCTGGAGTCGCCAGGGGGGCTCTGAAGCTTTCTTT,CAWSRQGGSEAFF
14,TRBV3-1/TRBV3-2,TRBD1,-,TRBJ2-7,TGTGCCAGCAGCCGGAACAGGGGGCGGTACGAGCAGTACTTC,CASSRNRGRYEQYF
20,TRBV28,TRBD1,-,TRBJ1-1,TGTGCCAGCAGTTTATCCCTAGGGTTTGACAGGGGGCTGGGTGAGACTGAAGCTTTCTTT,CASSLSLGFDRGLGETEAFF
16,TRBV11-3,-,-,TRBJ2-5,TGTGCCAGCAGCTTTTGTGGCTTCAGGTTACGGGAGACCCAGTACTTC,CASSFCGFRLRETQYF
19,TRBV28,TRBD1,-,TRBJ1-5,TGTGCCAGCAGCCAAGGGCCGGGCAGGGGGCTAGGTGGCAATCAGCCCCAGCATTTT,CASSQGPGRGLGGNQPQHF
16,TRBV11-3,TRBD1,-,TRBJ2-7,TGTGCCAGCAGCTCCAGATCCGGGACAGGAAAGGACGAGCAGTACTTC,CASSSRSGTGKDEQYF
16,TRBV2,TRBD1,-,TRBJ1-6,TGTGCCAGCACCCGTCGTGCAGGACAGGGGAGGTCACCCCTCCACTTT,CASTRRAGQGRSPLHF
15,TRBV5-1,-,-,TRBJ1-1,TGCGCCAGCAGCTTCAGTGGAAGCGGGAACACTGAAGCTTTCTTT,CASSFSGSGNTEAFF
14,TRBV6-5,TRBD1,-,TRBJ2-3,TGTGCCAGCAGTCGTGGACAGGTGACAGATACGCAGTATTTT,CASSRGQVTDTQYF
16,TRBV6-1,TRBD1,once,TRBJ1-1,TGTGCCAGCAGTGGACAGGGGGCCATCATGAACACTGAAGCTTTCTTT,CASSGQGAIMNTEAFF
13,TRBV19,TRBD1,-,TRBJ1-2,TGTCTCTCGGGAGACAGGGCAAACTATGGCTACACCTTC,CLSGDRANYGYTF
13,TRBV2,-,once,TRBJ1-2,TGTGCCAGCAGTCAACAGGGCAACAAAGGCTACACCTTC,CASSQQGNKGYTF
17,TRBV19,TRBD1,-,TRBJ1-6,TGTGCCAGTAGTACAGCGGCAGGGGGCGACTATAATTCACCCCTCCACTTT,CASSTAAGGDYNSPLHF
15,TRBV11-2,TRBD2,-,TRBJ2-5,TGTGCCAGCAGCTTAGCCTCCGGGGGGAAAGAGACCCAGTACTTC,CASSLASGGKETQYF
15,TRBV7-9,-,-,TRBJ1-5,TGTGCCAGCAGCTTAGCATTGGCCAGCAATCAGCCCCAGCATTTT,CASSLALASNQPQHF
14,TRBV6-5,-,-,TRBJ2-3,TGTGCCAGCAGTCTCCAGGCCCACACAGATACGCAGTATTTT,CASSLQAHTDTQYF
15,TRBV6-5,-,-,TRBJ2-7,TGTGCCAGCACCGCGGCCAGCCAGGGATCCTACGAGCAGTACTTC,CASTAASQGSYEQYF
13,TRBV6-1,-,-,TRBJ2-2,TGTGCCAGCAGTGAGTCGGGTTCCGGGGAGCTGTTTTTT,CASSESGSGELFF
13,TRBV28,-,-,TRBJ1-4,TGTGCCAGCAGAGTTGGACAAGTAGAAAAACTGTTTTTT,CASRVGQVEKLFF
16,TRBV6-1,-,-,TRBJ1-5,TGTGCCAGCAGTGAATATGGGGGCTGGGGCAATCAGCCCCAGCATTTT,CASSEYGGWGNQPQHF
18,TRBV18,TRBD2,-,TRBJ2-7,TGTGCCAGCTCACCCCTAGGGGCTAGCGGGAGTATGGCCTACGAGCAGTACTTC,CASSPLGASGSMAYEQYF
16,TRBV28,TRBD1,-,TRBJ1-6,TGTGCCACCGCGGCCGGGACAGCGCTCCTTAATTCACCCCTCCACTTT,CATAAGTALLNSPLHF
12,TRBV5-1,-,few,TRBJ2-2,TGCGCCAGCAGCAAGGGGCCCGGGGAGCTGTTTTTT,CASSKGPGELFF
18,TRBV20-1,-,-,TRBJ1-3,TGCAGTGCTAGTCGTCTGGGGCAAGACGACATTCTTGGAAACACCATATATTTT,CSASRLGQDDILGNTIYF
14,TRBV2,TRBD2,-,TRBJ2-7,TGTGCCAGCAGTTCTGGACTAGAAACCTCCGAGCAGTACTTC,CASSSGLETSEQYF